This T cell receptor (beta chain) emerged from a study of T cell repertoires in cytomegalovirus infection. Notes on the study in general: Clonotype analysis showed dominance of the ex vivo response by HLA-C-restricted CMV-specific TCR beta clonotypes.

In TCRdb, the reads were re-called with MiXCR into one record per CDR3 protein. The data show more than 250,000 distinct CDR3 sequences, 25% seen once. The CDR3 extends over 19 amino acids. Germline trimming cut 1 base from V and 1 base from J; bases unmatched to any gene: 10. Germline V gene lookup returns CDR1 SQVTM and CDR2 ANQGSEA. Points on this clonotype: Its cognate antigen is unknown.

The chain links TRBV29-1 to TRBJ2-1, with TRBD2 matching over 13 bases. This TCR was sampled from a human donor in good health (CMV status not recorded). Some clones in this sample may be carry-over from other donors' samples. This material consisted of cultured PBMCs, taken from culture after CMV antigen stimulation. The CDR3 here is CSVEGGLAGVQTSYNEQFF. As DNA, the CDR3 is TGCAGCGTTGAAGGAGGACTAGCGGGGGTACAAACTTCCTACAATGAGCAGTTCTTC.